Sequencing of this T cell receptor beta chain was carried out in a study of blood T cell repertoires in COVID-19. Study information: T cells, B-cell-depleted T cells, or PBMCs supplied cDNA or gDNA.

The authors' processing: It was from reference gene primer amplification that nucleated cell counts were estimated. Produced via immunoSEQ multiplex PCR; TCRdb's table is partial and in-frame only. V, J and clone size are taken as reported in that table, and D and trimming were inferred from the DNA itself. The sample carries 65,000 to 90,000 clones, roughly 85% recorded once. Germline CDR1 reads SEHNR; CDR2 reads FQNEAQ (reference sequence). The CDR3 covers 14 residues. V dropped 5 bases and J dropped 5 bases, with 15 bases sitting between them. V usage is TRBV7-9 and J usage is TRBJ2-5; D perhaps matches TRBD1 (6 bases). The sequenced sample consisted of peripheral blood. The clonotype was recovered from a man in his sixties with active or convalescent COVID-19. The CDR3 sequence is CASSLRDIVETQYF. As DNA, the CDR3 is TGTGCCAGCAGCCTCCGGGACATTGTGGAGACCCAGTACTTC.